Described below is a single T cell receptor (beta chain) sequence and its context. CDR3 size: 15 residues. Germline assignment: CDR1 SNHLY and CDR2 FYNNEI. The ends were cut back, 6 bases at V and 7 bases at J, with 19 bases in the middle. The sample belongs to a study of blood T cell repertoires in COVID-19. Study information: Samples of COVID-19 (acute and convalescent) were obtained from the United States, Italy and Spain. T cells, B-cell-depleted T cells, or PBMCs provided the cDNA or gDNA that served as material.

In the original workflow: Researchers report that nucleated cell counts were estimated from reference gene primer amplification. Clones were read by immunoSEQ multiplex PCR, and TCRdb kept only the in-frame ones, dropping some. The DNA gave D and trimming, while V, J and clone size come from that table. In the table there are fewer than 300,000 clones, about 87% of which are singletons. The TCR originated in a woman aged 40 to 50 who had recovered from COVID-19. The chain employs TRBV2 and TRBJ1-5, with D perhaps matching TRBD1 (5 bases). What was sequenced was peripheral blood. The CDR3 here is CASSAITARGQPQHF. In DNA, the CDR3 is TGTGCCAGCAGCGCCATTACAGCAAGGGGACAGCCCCAGCATTTT.